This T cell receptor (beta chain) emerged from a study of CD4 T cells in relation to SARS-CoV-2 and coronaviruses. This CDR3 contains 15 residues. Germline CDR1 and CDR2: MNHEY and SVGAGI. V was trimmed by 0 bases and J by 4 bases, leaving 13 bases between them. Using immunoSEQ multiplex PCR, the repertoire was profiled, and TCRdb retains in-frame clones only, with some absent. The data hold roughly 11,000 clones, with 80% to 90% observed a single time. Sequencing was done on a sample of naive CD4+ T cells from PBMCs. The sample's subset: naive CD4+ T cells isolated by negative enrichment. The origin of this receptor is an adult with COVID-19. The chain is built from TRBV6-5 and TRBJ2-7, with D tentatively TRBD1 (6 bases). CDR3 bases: TGTGCCAGCAGTTACTCGGATTCACAGGGATACGAGCAGTACTTC. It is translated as CASSYSDSQGYEQYF.